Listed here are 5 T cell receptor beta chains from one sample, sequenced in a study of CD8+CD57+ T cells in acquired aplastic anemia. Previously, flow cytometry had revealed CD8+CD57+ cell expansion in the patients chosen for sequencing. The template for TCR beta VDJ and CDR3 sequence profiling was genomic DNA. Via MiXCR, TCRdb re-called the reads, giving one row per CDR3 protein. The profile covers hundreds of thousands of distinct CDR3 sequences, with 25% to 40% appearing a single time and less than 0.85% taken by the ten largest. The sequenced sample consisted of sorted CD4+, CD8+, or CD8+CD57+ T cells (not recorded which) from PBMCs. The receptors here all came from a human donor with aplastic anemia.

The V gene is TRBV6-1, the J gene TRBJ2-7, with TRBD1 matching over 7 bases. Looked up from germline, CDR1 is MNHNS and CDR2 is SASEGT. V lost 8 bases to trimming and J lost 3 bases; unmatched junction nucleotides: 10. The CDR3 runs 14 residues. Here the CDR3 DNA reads TGTGCCAGCGGATTGACAGGGACCCACTACGAGCAGTACTTC. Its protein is CASGLTGTHYEQYF.

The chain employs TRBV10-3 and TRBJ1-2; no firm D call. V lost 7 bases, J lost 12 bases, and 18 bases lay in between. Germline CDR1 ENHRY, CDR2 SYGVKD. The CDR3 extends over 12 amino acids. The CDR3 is CAITGSGSGNTF. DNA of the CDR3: TGTGCCATCACTGGTAGCGGGAGCGGTAACACCTTC.

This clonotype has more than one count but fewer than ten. This CDR3 reads CASSYHRGNQPQHF. Written as DNA, the CDR3 is TGTGCCAGCAGTTATCATCGGGGGAATCAGCCCCAGCATTTT. The chain is built from TRBV2 and TRBJ1-5; D is possibly TRBD1 (5 bases). The CDR3 runs 14 residues. Per germline, CDR1 SNHLY and CDR2 FYNNEI. Trimming left V 5 bases short and J 4 bases short, with 12 bases between.

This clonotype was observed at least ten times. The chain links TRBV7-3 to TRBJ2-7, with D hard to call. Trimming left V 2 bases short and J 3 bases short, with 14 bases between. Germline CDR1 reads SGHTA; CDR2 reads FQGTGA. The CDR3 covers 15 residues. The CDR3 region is CASSLGPPGGYEQYF. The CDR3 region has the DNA TGTGCCAGCAGCTTAGGACCCCCGGGTGGCTACGAGCAGTACTTC.

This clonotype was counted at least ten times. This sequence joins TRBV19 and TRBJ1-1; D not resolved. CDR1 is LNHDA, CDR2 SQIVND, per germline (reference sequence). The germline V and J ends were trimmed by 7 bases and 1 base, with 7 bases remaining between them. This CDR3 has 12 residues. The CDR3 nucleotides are TGTGCCAGTATTTGGGCGAACACTGAAGCTTTCTTT. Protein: CASIWANTEAFF.